The clone carrying this T cell receptor (beta chain) was seen ten or more times. Its antigen is not identified. This sample stems from a study of T cells after yellow fever vaccination. Study results and limitations: FACS-sorted repertoires could contain abundant clonotypes contaminating from the bulk population.

UMIs and a universal primer site were added when TCR cDNA was made by 5'RACE template switching. TCRdb redid the calling of the 5' RACE reads with MiXCR, one entry per CDR3 protein. The table records a few hundred thousand distinct CDR3 sequences, 3.5% to 4.5% of them present only once. Germline V gene lookup returns CDR1 ENHRY and CDR2 SYGVKD. The CDR3 runs to 13 residues. The V gene lost 0 bases and the J gene lost 2 bases, with 3 bases spanning the gap. This TCR derives from a man younger than 30 who received the YFV17D yellow fever vaccine. The input for sequencing was PBMCs, taken 15 days after the yellow fever booster vaccination. V usage is TRBV10-3 and J usage is TRBJ2-3; D is unclear. CDR3 bases: TGTGCCATCAGTGAGTCGGACACAGATACGCAGTATTTT. Protein: CAISESDTDTQYF.